These 3 T cell receptor beta chains came from one sample sequenced in a study of human T cells and chemical hapten exposure. TCRdb re-analysed the RACE reads in MiXCR, keeping a single row per CDR3 protein. The table records 85,000 to 120,000 distinct CDR3 sequences, approximately 12% of them present only once. Time point described: pre-sensitization, week 0. Described treatment: therapeutic diphenylcyclopropenone sensitization with weekly scalp DPC. Sample: whole blood, taken in connection with sensitization to the hapten diphenylcyclopropenone (DPC). All receptors come from a woman aged 50 to 60 with alopecia areata. Some clones in this sample may be carry-over from other donors' samples.

This clonotype was counted only a few times. V usage is TRBV7-8 and J usage is TRBJ1-1, with D maybe TRBD1 (5 bases). V was pared by 3 bases and J by 7 bases, with 21 bases between. Germline V lookup: CDR1 SGHVS, CDR2 FQNEAQ. CDR3 length: 16 residues. CDR3 nucleotide sequence: TGTGCCAGCAGCTTCGGAGGGGCCCCTTTATCTAATGAAGCTTTCTTT. It specifies CASSFGGAPLSNEAFF.

The J gene is TRBJ2-1, the V gene TRBV4-1; 11 bases match TRBD2. CDR3 length: 16 residues. Germline CDR1 MGHRA, CDR2 YSYEKL. The V gene end was trimmed by 4 bases and the J gene end by 4 bases; junction bases not matched to a gene: 6. CDR3 bases: TGCGCCAGCAGCCCCTTTCTAGCGGGGGGATACAATGAGCAGTTCTTC. It specifies CASSPFLAGGYNEQFF.

The sample holds a few counts of this clonotype. The rearrangement uses TRBV6-6 and TRBJ1-3; perhaps TRBD1 as D (6 bases). CDR1 MNHNY and CDR2 SVGAGI come from the germline V gene (reference sequence). V dropped 7 bases and J dropped 0 bases, with 13 bases sitting between them. The CDR3 sequence is 15 residues long. In DNA, the CDR3 is TGTGCCAGCAATGAACAGGGTTACTCTGGAAACACCATATATTTT. Translating it yields CASNEQGYSGNTIYF.